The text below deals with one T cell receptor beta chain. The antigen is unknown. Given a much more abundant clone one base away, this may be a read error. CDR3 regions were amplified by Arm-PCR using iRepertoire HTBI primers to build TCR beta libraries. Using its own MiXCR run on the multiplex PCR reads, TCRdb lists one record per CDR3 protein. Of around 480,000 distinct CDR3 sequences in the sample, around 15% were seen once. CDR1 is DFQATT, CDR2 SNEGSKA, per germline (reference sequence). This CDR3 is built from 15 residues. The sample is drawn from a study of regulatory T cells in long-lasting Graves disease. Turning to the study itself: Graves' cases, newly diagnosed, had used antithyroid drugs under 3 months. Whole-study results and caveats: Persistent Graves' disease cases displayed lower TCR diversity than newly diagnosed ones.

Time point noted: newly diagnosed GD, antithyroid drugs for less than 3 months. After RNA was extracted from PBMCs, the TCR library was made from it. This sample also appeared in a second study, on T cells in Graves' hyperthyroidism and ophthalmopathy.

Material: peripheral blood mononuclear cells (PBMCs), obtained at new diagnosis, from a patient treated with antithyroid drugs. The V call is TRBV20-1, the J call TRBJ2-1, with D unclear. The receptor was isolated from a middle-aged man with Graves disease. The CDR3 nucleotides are TGCAGTGCTAGAGATCTAAGGATCTCCTACAATGAGCAGTCCTTC. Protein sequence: CSARDLRISYNEQSF.